The rows below give T cell receptor beta chains drawn from one sample of a study of patients and donors after allogeneic stem cell transplantation. MiXCR, run by TCRdb on the RT-PCR reads, gives a single entry per CDR3 protein. The sample has 150,000 to 200,000 distinct CDR3 sequences, roughly 31% seen once. Sequenced sample: blood, either unsorted or a sorted T cell fraction (not recorded which). The receptors were sampled from a human donor who was either an allogeneic HSCT recipient or a stem cell or donor lymphocyte infusion donor (not recorded which). It is not recorded whose cells these are; they may come from a transplant donor. The CDR3 runs from the conserved cysteine through the conserved F or W. D genes are given only for firm matches. Expanded clones are given a class, and other clones once, few, many or no size at all.

size	D	length	V	J	CDR3	DNA
few	.	14	TRBV12-3/TRBV12-4	TRBJ2-7	CASSLTGLHYEQYF	TGTGCCAGCAGTCTAACGGGACTCCACTACGAGCAGTACTTC
few	.	16	TRBV6-1	TRBJ1-5	CASSRGGGTGNQPQHF	TGTGCCAGCAGCCGAGGAGGAGGGACGGGCAATCAGCCCCAGCATTTT
.	TRBD1	15	TRBV6-6	TRBJ2-2	CASSRGQGPTGELFF	TGTGCCAGCAGCCGGGGACAGGGGCCCACCGGGGAGCTGTTTTTT
.	TRBD1	13	TRBV24-1	TRBJ1-2	CATSVGTADGYTF	TGTGCCACCAGTGTTGGGACAGCTGATGGCTACACCTTC
few	.	15	TRBV20-1	TRBJ2-1	CSAREGASSYNEQFF	TGCAGTGCTAGAGAAGGGGCTAGCTCCTACAATGAGCAGTTCTTC
.	.	14	TRBV29-1	TRBJ2-2	CSVLEALRGGELFF	TGCAGCGTTCTTGAGGCCCTTCGGGGCGGGGAGCTGTTTTTT
many	.	15	TRBV21-1	TRBJ1-2	CASSNRARSVDGYTF	TGTGCCAGCAGCAACAGGGCCCGCTCGGTGGATGGCTACACCTTC
.	TRBD2	15	TRBV15	TRBJ2-7	CATSPRTSGSNEQYF	TGTGCCACCAGCCCACGGACTAGCGGGAGTAACGAGCAGTACTTC
many	.	13	TRBV5-6	TRBJ1-5	CASSLYRGQPQHF	TGTGCCAGCAGCTTGTACCGGGGTCAGCCCCAGCATTTT
.	.	12	TRBV11-1	TRBJ2-7	CASSERAAEQYF	TGTGCCAGCAGCGAAAGGGCAGCCGAGCAGTACTTC
few	TRBD1	16	TRBV5-1	TRBJ1-3	CASSTGQGHSGNTIYF	TGCGCCAGCAGCACCGGACAGGGCCACTCTGGAAACACCATATATTTT
.	TRBD2	15	TRBV2	TRBJ2-1	CASSGWTRLGDEQFF	TGTGCCAGCAGTGGATGGACTAGGTTAGGGGATGAGCAGTTCTTC
few	TRBD1	16	TRBV24-1	TRBJ1-1	CATSELELTGGCEAFF	TGTGCCACCAGTGAGTTAGAACTGACAGGGGGCTGTGAAGCTTTCTTT
few	.	12	TRBV12-3/TRBV12-4	TRBJ1-3	CASSSTGNTIYF	TGTGCCAGCAGTTCCACGGGAAACACCATATATTTT
few	.	16	TRBV10-3	TRBJ1-4	CAISESFRGPNEKLFF	TGTGCCATCAGTGAGTCGTTCAGGGGACCTAATGAAAAACTGTTTTTT
.	.	15	TRBV12-3/TRBV12-4	TRBJ2-7	CASSFVRVGLYEQYF	TGTGCCAGCAGTTTTGTCAGGGTAGGTTTATACGAGCAGTACTTC
.	TRBD2	15	TRBV7-2	TRBJ2-3	CASRKNLAGGDTQYF	TGTGCCAGCAGAAAGAACCTAGCGGGAGGTGATACGCAGTATTTT
few	.	15	TRBV12-3/TRBV12-4	TRBJ1-5	CASSLNRVANQPQHF	TGTGCCAGCAGTTTAAACAGGGTGGCCAATCAGCCCCAGCATTTT
.	TRBD2	15	TRBV7-9	TRBJ2-7	CASSLSGNPSYEQYF	TGTGCCAGCAGCTTAAGCGGGAACCCTTCCTACGAGCAGTACTTC
few	.	13	TRBV27	TRBJ1-6	CASNAGYNSPLHF	TGTGCCAGCAACGCAGGCTATAATTCACCCCTCCACTTT
.	.	15	TRBV4-2	TRBJ2-1	CASSQGGTSYNEQFF	TGTGCCAGCAGCCAAGGCGGGACCTCCTACAATGAGCAGTTCTTC
.	.	12	TRBV28	TRBJ1-1	CASSPLFAEAFF	TGTGCCAGCAGCCCCCTATTCGCTGAAGCTTTCTTT
.	.	16	TRBV7-6	TRBJ2-4	CASSLASRSVGGIQYF	TGTGCCAGCAGCTTAGCGTCTCGATCGGTGGGTGGCATTCAGTACTTC
.	.	16	TRBV20-1	TRBJ2-1	CSARAGETRSYNEQFF	TGCAGTGCTAGGGCCGGGGAGACACGTTCCTACAATGAGCAGTTCTTC
.	.	12	TRBV19	TRBJ1-1	CASSISRTQAFF	TGTGCCAGTAGTATATCCAGGACTCAAGCTTTCTTT
few	.	15	TRBV5-1	TRBJ2-7	CASSLSQGQTYEQYF	TGCGCCAGCAGCTTGTCCCAGGGGCAAACCTACGAGCAGTACTTC
.	.	14	TRBV2	TRBJ2-1	CASTPGTFYNEQFF	TGTGCAAGCACCCCCGGGACATTCTACAATGAGCAGTTCTTC
few	.	13	TRBV14	TRBJ2-7	CASSRTKRNEQYF	TGTGCCAGCAGCCGGACTAAGCGGAACGAGCAGTACTTC
many	TRBD1	16	TRBV20-1	TRBJ1-5	CSASSGWTGSNQPQHF	TGCAGTGCTAGTAGCGGCTGGACAGGCAGCAATCAGCCCCAGCATTTT
.	.	20	TRBV6-1	TRBJ1-3	CASTLQNLAISGISGNTIYF	TGTGCCAGCACCCTCCAGAACCTCGCAATCTCGGGGATTTCTGGAAACACCATATATTTT
few	.	14	TRBV4-3	TRBJ2-7	CASSQENREYEQYF	TGCGCCAGCAGCCAAGAGAACAGGGAATACGAGCAGTACTTC
.	.	14	TRBV5-1	TRBJ1-1	CASSLGGPTREAFF	TGCGCCAGCAGCTTGGGCGGGCCTACCCGGGAAGCTTTCTTT
.	.	17	TRBV7-6	TRBJ2-3	CASSSLSTSTGGDTQYF	TGTGCCAGCAGCTCCCTCTCTACTAGTACCGGTGGAGATACGCAGTATTTT
many	.	15	TRBV6-5	TRBJ1-4	CASSYSYSANEKLFF	TGTGCCAGCAGTTACTCCTACAGCGCTAATGAAAAACTGTTTTTT
.	.	15	TRBV11-2	TRBJ2-1	CASSLGAASYNEQFF	TGTGCCAGCAGCTTAGGGGCGGCGAGCTACAATGAGCAGTTCTTC
few	.	12	TRBV6-5	TRBJ2-7	CASQGSGYEQYF	TGTGCCAGCCAAGGTAGCGGCTACGAGCAGTACTTC
.	.	14	TRBV11-2	TRBJ2-1	CASSPGTRWGEQFF	TGTGCCAGCAGCCCCGGGACACGGTGGGGTGAGCAGTTCTTC
.	.	14	TRBV6-5	TRBJ2-2	CASRGWSGTGELFF	TGTGCCAGCAGGGGTTGGTCTGGCACCGGGGAGCTGTTTTTT
.	.	15	TRBV7-7	TRBJ2-7	CASSLGAEATHEQYF	TGTGCTAGCAGCTTGGGGGCAGAGGCCACCCACGAGCAGTACTTC
.	.	17	TRBV28	TRBJ1-5	CASSLFGDLYSNQPQHF	TGTGCCAGCAGTTTATTCGGGGACCTTTATAGCAATCAGCCCCAGCATTTT
once	.	13	TRBV5-4	TRBJ1-1	CASSFEGNTEAFF	TGTGCCAGCAGCTTTGAAGGGAACACTGAAGCTTTCTTT
few	TRBD1	16	TRBV9	TRBJ1-6	CASSLTLRDSDSPLHF	TGTGCCAGCAGCCTAACCCTCCGGGACAGCGATTCACCCCTCCACTTT